Listed below are T cell receptor beta chains from one sample, sequenced in a study of blood T cells in healthy people across ages. From the 5' RACE reads, TCRdb called clonotypes with MiXCR, one entry per CDR3 protein. The repertoire holds around 800,000 distinct CDR3 sequences, 53% seen once, with about 42% in the top ten. Input material: blood. The receptors were gathered from an elderly man in good health. Both conserved end residues are part of each CDR3. The D gene is left open where the match is weak. Only part of the rows carry a size: once, few, many, or a class if the clone is expanded.

d_gene	abundance	v_gene	j_gene	CDR3nt	CDR3aa
TRBD2	NA	TRBV3-1	TRBJ2-3	TGTGCCAGCAGCCAAGGGTTTGGACTAGCGGAGCACAGATACGCGTATTTT	CASSQGFGLAEHRYAYF
TRBD2	few	TRBV6-2/TRBV6-3	TRBJ2-1	TGTGCCAGCAGCACTTCTAGCGGGAGGCCTGAGCAGTTCTTC	CASSTSSGRPEQFF
NA	NA	TRBV20-1	TRBJ1-2	TGCAGTGCCCCACAGACGAGCTACTATGGCTACACCTTC	CSAPQTSYYGYTF
TRBD1	NA	TRBV29-1	TRBJ2-1	TGCAGCGTTGTAGGACAGGGGATTTACAATGAGCAGTTCTTC	CSVVGQGIYNEQFF
TRBD2	NA	TRBV20-1	TRBJ2-7	TGCAGTGCTGTAAGCGGGAGGGCCGTATACGAGCAGTACTTC	CSAVSGRAVYEQYF
TRBD2	NA	TRBV10-3	TRBJ2-4	TGTGCCATCAGTGGAGGGAGACTAGCGGGAGAGGGGGCCAAAAACATTCAGTACTTC	CAISGGRLAGEGAKNIQYF
TRBD2	few	TRBV7-9	TRBJ2-1	TGTGCCAGCAGCCGTAGCGGGAGGGTCGGCAATGAGCAGTTCTTC	CASSRSGRVGNEQFF
TRBD2	few	TRBV18	TRBJ2-2	TGTGCCAGCTCACCAATATTGCGGGAGGTCTACACCGGGGAGCTGTTTTTT	CASSPILREVYTGELFF
NA	NA	TRBV28	TRBJ1-1	TGTGCCAGCAGTTTATGGGGTGGCAGGGTGGAAACTGAAGCTTTCTTT	CASSLWGGRVETEAFF
TRBD2	NA	TRBV2	TRBJ2-2	TGTGCCAGCAGGACTAGCGGGGGCACCGGGGAGCTGTTTTTT	CASRTSGGTGELFF
NA	NA	TRBV2	TRBJ2-3	TGTGCCAGACCGAGCAGTGGACCTAGTAGCAAAGAGCACAGATACGCGTATTTT	CARPSSGPSSKEHRYAYF
NA	NA	TRBV9	TRBJ2-5	TGTGCCAGCAGCGTTAGGCTGGGGGAGACCCAGTACTTC	CASSVRLGETQYF
TRBD1	few	TRBV20-1	TRBJ1-2	TGCAGTGCTGAAGCCGGGACAGGGCCTGGCTACACCTTC	CSAEAGTGPGYTF
NA	NA	TRBV5-1	TRBJ2-1	TGCGCCAGCAGCTTGGCCCCGACTAGTTCCAATGAGCAGTTCTTC	CASSLAPTSSNEQFF
TRBD1	few	TRBV3-1	TRBJ2-4	TGTGCCAGCAGCCGATACAGGGGGGACATTCAGTACTTC	CASSRYRGDIQYF
NA	NA	TRBV12-3/TRBV12-4	TRBJ2-7	TGTGCCAGCAGTTCTGCGATTGGGTCCTACGAGCAGTACTTC	CASSSAIGSYEQYF
NA	NA	TRBV14	TRBJ1-2	TGTGCCAGCAGCCGGACCCGGGGCAATGGCTACACCTTC	CASSRTRGNGYTF
NA	NA	TRBV10-3	TRBJ1-2	TGTGCCATCAGTGGAAGGGACGGGGTAGGTGGCTACACCTTC	CAISGRDGVGGYTF
NA	few	TRBV4-2	TRBJ2-3	TGTGCCAGCAGCCAAGGCGTAGGGGGGGAGACAGATACGCAGTATTTT	CASSQGVGGETDTQYF
NA	NA	TRBV5-5	TRBJ2-1	TGTGCCAGCAGCTTGGGGCAGTTAGTAGGTCTTGAGCAGTTCTTC	CASSLGQLVGLEQFF
NA	few	TRBV5-1	TRBJ1-5	TGCGCCAGCAGCTTGACCGGGACGGACTTGAATCAGCCCCAGCATTTT	CASSLTGTDLNQPQHF
TRBD1	few	TRBV20-1	TRBJ1-2	TGCAGTGCTAGCGCAGGGGGCTACTATGGCTACACCTTC	CSASAGGYYGYTF
TRBD1	NA	TRBV5-1	TRBJ2-3	TGCGCCAGCAGCGGACAGGGTATTGGTGCGGATACGCAGTATTTT	CASSGQGIGADTQYF
NA	NA	TRBV12-3/TRBV12-4	TRBJ1-6	TGTGCCAGCAGTTTAGGGCAAAATTCACCCCTCCACTTT	CASSLGQNSPLHF
TRBD2	few	TRBV13	TRBJ2-5	TGTGCCAGCAGCCTTTGGACTAGCCAAGAGACCCAGTACTTC	CASSLWTSQETQYF
TRBD1	NA	TRBV6-5	TRBJ2-1	TGTGCCAGTGCACCAACAGGGGCGGCTTGCAATGAGCAGTTCTTC	CASAPTGAACNEQFF
NA	NA	TRBV27	TRBJ2-7	TGTGCCAGCAGTTTATCGGCAGGTCCGGGTATAACCTACGAGCAGTACTTC	CASSLSAGPGITYEQYF
TRBD2	NA	TRBV12-3/TRBV12-4	TRBJ2-3	TGTGCCAGCACCCAGACTAGCGGGAGGGGCAGATACGCGTATTTT	CASTQTSGRGRYAYF
NA	NA	TRBV6-5	TRBJ1-2	TGTGCCAGCAGTAAGACACCTAACTATGGCTACACCTTC	CASSKTPNYGYTF